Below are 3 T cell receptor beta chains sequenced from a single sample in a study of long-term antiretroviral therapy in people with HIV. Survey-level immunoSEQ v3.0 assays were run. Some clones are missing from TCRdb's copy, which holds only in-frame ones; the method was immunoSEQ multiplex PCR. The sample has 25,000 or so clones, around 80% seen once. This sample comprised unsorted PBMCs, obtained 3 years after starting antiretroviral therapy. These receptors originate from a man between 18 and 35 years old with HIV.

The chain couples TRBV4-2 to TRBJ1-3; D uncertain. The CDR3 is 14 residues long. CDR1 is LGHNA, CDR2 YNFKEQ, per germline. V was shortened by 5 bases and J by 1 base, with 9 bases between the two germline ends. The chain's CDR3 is CASSGRGSGNTIYF. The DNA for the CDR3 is TGTGCCAGCAGCGGTCGTGGGTCTGGAAACACCATATATTTT.

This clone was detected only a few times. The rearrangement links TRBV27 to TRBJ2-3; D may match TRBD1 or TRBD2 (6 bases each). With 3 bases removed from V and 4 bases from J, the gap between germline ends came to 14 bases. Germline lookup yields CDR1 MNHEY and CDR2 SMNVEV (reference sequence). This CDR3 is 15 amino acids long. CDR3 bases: TGTGCCAGCAGTTTGTACAGGGACTTGGCAGATACGCAGTATTTT. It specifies CASSLYRDLADTQYF.

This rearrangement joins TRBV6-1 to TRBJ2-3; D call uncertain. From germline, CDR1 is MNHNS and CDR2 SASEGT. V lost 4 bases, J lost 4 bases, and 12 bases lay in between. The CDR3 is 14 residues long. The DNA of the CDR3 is TGTGCCAGCAGTGCTTTCTTTGGGTCAGATACGCAGTATTTT. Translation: CASSAFFGSDTQYF.